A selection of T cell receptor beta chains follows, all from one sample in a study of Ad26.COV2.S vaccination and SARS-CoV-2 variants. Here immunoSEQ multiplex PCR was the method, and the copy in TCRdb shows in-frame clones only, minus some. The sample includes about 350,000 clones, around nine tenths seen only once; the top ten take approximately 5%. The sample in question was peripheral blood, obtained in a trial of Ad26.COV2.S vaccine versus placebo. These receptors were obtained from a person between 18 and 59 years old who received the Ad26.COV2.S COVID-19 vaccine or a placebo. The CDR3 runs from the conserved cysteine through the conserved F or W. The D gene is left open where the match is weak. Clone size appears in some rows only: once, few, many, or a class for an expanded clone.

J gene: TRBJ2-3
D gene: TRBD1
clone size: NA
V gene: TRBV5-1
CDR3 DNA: TGCGCCAGCTTCCCAGGGGGCGTCACAGATACGCAGTATTTT
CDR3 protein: CASFPGGVTDTQYF

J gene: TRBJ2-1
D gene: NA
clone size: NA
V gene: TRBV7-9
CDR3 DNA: TGTGCCAGCAGCCCGCGGGGGACAGGAGTACGGAATGAGCAGTTCTTC
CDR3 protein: CASSPRGTGVRNEQFF

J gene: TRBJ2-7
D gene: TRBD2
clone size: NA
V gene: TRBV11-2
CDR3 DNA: TGTGCCAGCAGCTGGGGCGGGAGGGACGAGCAGTACTTC
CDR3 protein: CASSWGGRDEQYF

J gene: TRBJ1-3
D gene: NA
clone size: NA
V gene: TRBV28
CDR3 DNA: TGTGCCAGCACTCCGGGGCCAACCTCTGGAAACACCATATATTTT
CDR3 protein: CASTPGPTSGNTIYF

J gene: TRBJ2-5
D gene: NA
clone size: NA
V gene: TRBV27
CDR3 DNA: TGTGCCAGCAGTAACGGGGGACAAATAGAGACCCAGTACTTC
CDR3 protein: CASSNGGQIETQYF

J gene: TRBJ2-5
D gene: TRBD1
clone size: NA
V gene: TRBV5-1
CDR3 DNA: TGCGCCAGCAGCCCGGAGACAGGGGCCCAAGAGACCCAGTACTTC
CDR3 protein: CASSPETGAQETQYF

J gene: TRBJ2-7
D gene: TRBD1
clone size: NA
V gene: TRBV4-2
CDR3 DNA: TGTGCCAGCAGCCAAACGACAGGGTACGAGCAGTACTTC
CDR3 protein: CASSQTTGYEQYF

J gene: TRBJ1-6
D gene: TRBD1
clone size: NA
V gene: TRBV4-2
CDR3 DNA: TGTGCCAGCAGGCTCCGGGACAGAGAGAATTCACCCCTCCACTTT
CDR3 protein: CASRLRDRENSPLHF

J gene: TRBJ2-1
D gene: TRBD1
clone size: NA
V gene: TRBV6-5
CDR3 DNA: TGTGCCAGCAGTTACGACAGGGAGACAATGGGGCATGAGCAGTTCTTC
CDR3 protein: CASSYDRETMGHEQFF

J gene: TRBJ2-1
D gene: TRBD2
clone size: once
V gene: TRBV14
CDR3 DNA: TGTGCCAGCAGCCAAGTTCGGGGACTAGCGGGAGGCCATGAGCAGTTCTTC
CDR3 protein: CASSQVRGLAGGHEQFF

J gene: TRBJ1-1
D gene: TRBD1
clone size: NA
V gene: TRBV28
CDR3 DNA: TGTGCCAGCAGTTTATGGGGACAGGGGACAGCTTTCTTT
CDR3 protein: CASSLWGQGTAFF

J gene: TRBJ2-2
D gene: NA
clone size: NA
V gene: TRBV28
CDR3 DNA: TGTGCCATAGGTGGTGGAACCGGGGAGCTGTTTTTT
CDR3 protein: CAIGGGTGELFF

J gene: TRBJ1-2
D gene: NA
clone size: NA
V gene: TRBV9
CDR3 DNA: TGTGCCAGCAGCGTAGGTAACTATGGCTACACCTTC
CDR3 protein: CASSVGNYGYTF

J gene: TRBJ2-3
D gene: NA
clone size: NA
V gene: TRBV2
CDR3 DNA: TGTGCCAGCAGCCCCAGTGTTACAGATACGCAGTATTTT
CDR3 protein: CASSPSVTDTQYF

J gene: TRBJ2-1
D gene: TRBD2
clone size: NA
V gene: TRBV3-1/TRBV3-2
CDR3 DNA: TGTGCCAGCAGCCAAGAACGGCTAGCGGGGGACGATGAGCAGTTCTTC
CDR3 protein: CASSQERLAGDDEQFF

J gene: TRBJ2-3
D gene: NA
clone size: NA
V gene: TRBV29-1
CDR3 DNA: TGCAGCGTTGAAGTACGGGACACTATTAGCACAGATACGCAGTATTTT
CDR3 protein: CSVEVRDTISTDTQYF

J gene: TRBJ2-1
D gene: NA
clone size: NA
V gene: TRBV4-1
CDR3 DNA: TGCGCCAGCAGCCAAGAGGGGTGGGGTGAGCAGTTCTTC
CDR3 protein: CASSQEGWGEQFF

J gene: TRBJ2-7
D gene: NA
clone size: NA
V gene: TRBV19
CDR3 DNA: TGTGCCAGTAGTTATCAGGGGTCCTACGAGCAGTACTTC
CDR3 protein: CASSYQGSYEQYF

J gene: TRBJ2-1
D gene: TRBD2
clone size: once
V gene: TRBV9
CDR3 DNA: TGTGCCAGCAGCGCCGGGACTAGCGGGGCCTACAATGAGCAGTTCTTC
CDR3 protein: CASSAGTSGAYNEQFF

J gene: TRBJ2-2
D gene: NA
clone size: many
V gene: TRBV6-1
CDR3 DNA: TGTGCCAGCAGTGAAGGGGACACCGGGGAGCTGTTTTTT
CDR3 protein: CASSEGDTGELFF

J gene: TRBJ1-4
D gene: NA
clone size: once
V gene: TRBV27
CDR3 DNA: TGTGCCAGCAGTCCCACGTGGGAAGCAACTAATGAAAAACTGTTTTTT
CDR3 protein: CASSPTWEATNEKLFF

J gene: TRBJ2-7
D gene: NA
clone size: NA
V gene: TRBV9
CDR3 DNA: TGTGCCAGCAGCGTAGGAGACACCACCTACGAGCAGTACTTC
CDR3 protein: CASSVGDTTYEQYF

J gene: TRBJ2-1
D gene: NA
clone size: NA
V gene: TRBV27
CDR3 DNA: TGTGCCAGCAGTCTCTCCGGGAACTACAATGAGCAGTTCTTC
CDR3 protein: CASSLSGNYNEQFF

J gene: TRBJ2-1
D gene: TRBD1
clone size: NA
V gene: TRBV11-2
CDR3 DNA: TGTGCCAGCAGCTCACAGACAGGGCGCAATGAGCAGTTCTTC
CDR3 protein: CASSSQTGRNEQFF

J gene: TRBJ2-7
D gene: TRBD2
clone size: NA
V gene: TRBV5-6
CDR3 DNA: TGTGCCAGCAGCTGGGGGACTAGCGGGAGCGAGCAGTACTTC
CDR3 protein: CASSWGTSGSEQYF

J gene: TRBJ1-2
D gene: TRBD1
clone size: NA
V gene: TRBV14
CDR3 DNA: TGTGCCAGCAGCCACCTTGGGGACAGGAGACCTACTTATGGCTACACCTTC
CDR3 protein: CASSHLGDRRPTYGYTF